The 9 T cell receptor beta chains listed next were all sequenced from one sample in a study of CD8+CD57+ T cells in acquired aplastic anemia. Sequencing involved patients with CD8+CD57+ cell expansion previously shown by flow cytometry. Using genomic DNA as the template, TCR beta VDJ and CDR3 profiling was carried out. TCRdb re-derived calls from the reads in MiXCR, one entry per CDR3 protein. Among 200,000 to 300,000 distinct CDR3 sequences listed, around half were seen once. The sample was sorted CD4+, CD8+, or CD8+CD57+ T cells (not recorded which) from PBMCs. The receptors were gathered from a human donor with aplastic anemia.

This clonotype was counted at least ten times. V is TRBV2 and J is TRBJ2-7, with D possibly TRBD1 on 6 matching bases. Between the trimmed V and J ends, which lost 1 base and 2 bases, there was a span of 9 bases. The CDR3 extends over 14 amino acids. CDR1 and CDR2 (germline): SNHLY, FYNNEI. The CDR3: CASSEVGAPYEQYF. The CDR3, as DNA: TGTGCCAGCAGTGAAGTGGGGGCCCCCTACGAGCAGTACTTC. The whole variable domain, remainder taken from reference TRBV2 and TRBJ2-7, is EPEVTQTPSHQVTQMGQEVILRCVPISNHLYFYWYRQILGQKVEFLVSFYNNEISEKSEIFDDQFSVERPDGSNFTLKIRSTKLEDSAMYFCASSEVGAPYEQYFGPGTRLTVT.

This clonotype was detected only a few times. A much larger clone is a single base away; this may be a read error. The chain combines TRBV20-1 with TRBJ2-2, with TRBD1 as a possible D gene (5 bases). This CDR3 is 13 amino acids long. Deletions cut 5 bases from V and 0 bases from J, with 7 bases between. Per germline, CDR1 DFQATT and CDR2 SNEGSKA (reference sequence). CDR3 sequence reads: CSAGAANTGELFF. CDR3 sequence (DNA): TGCAGTGCTGGGGCAGCGAACACCGGGGAGCTGTTTTTT.

CDR3 amino acids: CSARNRDEAYNEQFF. In DNA form, the CDR3 reads TGCAGTGCTAGGAACCGGGACGAAGCCTACAATGAGCAGTTCTTC. The chain joins TRBV20-1 to TRBJ2-1; tentatively, D is TRBD1 or TRBD2 (5 bases each). This CDR3 contains 15 residues. Germline loops: CDR1 DFQATT, CDR2 SNEGSKA (reference sequence). Trimming removed 3 bases at V and 2 bases at J, with 14 bases between.

This clonotype was counted ten times or more. This chain joins TRBV15 and TRBJ1-1; no firm D call. This CDR3 is 13 amino acids long. V lost 5 bases and J lost 3, with 10 bases in between. Germline CDR1 is LNHNV and CDR2 is YYDKDF (reference sequence). The chain's CDR3 is CATSSAGYTEAFF. DNA for the CDR3: TGTGCCACCAGCTCGGCCGGATACACTGAAGCTTTCTTT. Complete variable domain (other parts from reference TRBV15 and TRBJ1-1): DAMVIQNPRYQVTQFGKPVTLSCSQTLNHNVMYWYQQKSSQAPKLLFHYYDKDFNNEADTPDNFQSRRPNTSFCFLDIRSPGLGDTAMYLCATSSAGYTEAFFGQGTRLTVV.

The chain is built from TRBV5-1 and TRBJ2-7; 8 bases agree with TRBD1. After removal of 4 bases from V and 6 bases from J, the junction contained 9 bases not matched to a gene. Germline V gene lookup returns CDR1 SGHRS and CDR2 YFSETQ. This CDR3 is built from 14 residues. CDR3 region: CASSRGQGRVEQYF. The DNA of the CDR3 is TGCGCCAGCAGCCGAGGACAGGGCCGAGTCGAGCAGTACTTC.

This clonotype appeared a few times. CDR3 coding DNA: TGTGCCAGCAGTGAACAGCGGGAGGGCTACGAGCAGTACTTC. Protein: CASSEQREGYEQYF. This chain joins TRBV2 and TRBJ2-7; 10 bases map to TRBD2. CDR3 length: 14 residues. J was trimmed by 3 bases and V by 2 bases; bases with no gene match: 1. The germline V gene has CDR1 SNHLY and CDR2 FYNNEI.

The chain joins TRBV15 to TRBJ2-5, with 8 bases that match TRBD2. With 0 bases clipped from V and 5 bases from J, the junction kept 8 bases outside the gene matches. Germline loops: CDR1 LNHNV, CDR2 YYDKDF (reference sequence). CDR3 length equals 16 residues. Written as DNA, the CDR3 is TGTGCCACCAGCAGAGATAATAGCGGGGCGCAGGAGACCCAGTACTTC. Translated, it gives CATSRDNSGAQETQYF.

Many counts were recorded for this clonotype. This chain joins TRBV7-2 and TRBJ2-2; D unresolved. Trimming removed 1 base from V and 3 bases from J, with 18 bases in between. Germline V gives CDR1 SGHTA, CDR2 FQGNSA. The CDR3 has 18 residues. CDR3 in amino acids: CASSLVVVLGSYTGELFF. DNA for the CDR3: TGTGCCAGCAGCTTAGTTGTTGTCCTGGGATCTTACACCGGGGAGCTGTTTTTT.

In its sample, this clonotype was seen many times. V gene TRBV13 combines with J gene TRBJ1-1; tentatively, D is TRBD1 (6 bases). From germline, CDR1 is PRHDT and CDR2 FYEKMQ (reference sequence). This CDR3 is built from 13 residues. V was pared by 5 bases and J by 4 bases, with 11 bases between. The CDR3 DNA follows: TGTGCCAGCAGCACCCTAGGGGGCACTGAAGCTTTCTTT. Translated, it gives CASSTLGGTEAFF. Full variable domain (remainder filled in from reference TRBV13 and TRBJ1-1): AAGVIQSPRHLIKEKRETATLKCYPIPRHDTVYWYQQGPGQDPQFLISFYEKMQSDKGSIPDRFSAQQFSDYHSELNMSSLELGDSALYFCASSTLGGTEAFFGQGTRLTVV.